These T cell receptor beta chains were read from a single sample in a study of blood T cell repertoires in COVID-19. Only in-frame clones appear in the TCRdb table, and some are missing; sequencing was by immunoSEQ multiplex PCR. The table lists roughly 220,000 clones, approximately 80% of them singletons, with roughly 8% in the top ten. The sample was peripheral blood. Source of these receptors: a woman aged 80 or over with COVID-19, enrolled during active disease. The CDR3 runs from the conserved cysteine through the conserved F or W. The D gene is left open where the match is weak. Only some rows state a clone size, as once, few, many or a class for expanded clones.

j_call: TRBJ2-1
v_call: TRBV5-5
clone_size: .
d_call: TRBD2
cdr3_nt: TGTGCCAGCAGCCGTAGCGGGGATTCCTACAATGAGCAGTTCTTC
cdr3_aa: CASSRSGDSYNEQFF

j_call: TRBJ2-7
v_call: TRBV5-1
clone_size: .
d_call: .
cdr3_nt: TGCGCCAGCAGCCCCGGGACAACCTACGAGCAGTACTTC
cdr3_aa: CASSPGTTYEQYF

j_call: TRBJ2-7
v_call: TRBV18
clone_size: .
d_call: TRBD2
cdr3_nt: TGTGCCAGCTCAGAACTAGCGGGAGTACTCGGGTACGAGCAGTACTTC
cdr3_aa: CASSELAGVLGYEQYF

j_call: TRBJ2-7
v_call: TRBV5-5
clone_size: few
d_call: TRBD1
cdr3_nt: TGTGCCAGCAGCCAATCCAGGGGGCGCTTGGGCGAGCAGTACTTC
cdr3_aa: CASSQSRGRLGEQYF

j_call: TRBJ2-3
v_call: TRBV7-3
clone_size: .
d_call: TRBD2
cdr3_nt: TGTGCCAGCAGCTCGTCAGCGGGAGACAGAGATACGCAGTATTTT
cdr3_aa: CASSSSAGDRDTQYF

j_call: TRBJ1-1
v_call: TRBV4-1
clone_size: .
d_call: .
cdr3_nt: TGCGCCAGCAGCCAAGTGGACTCGAACACTGAAGCTTTCTTT
cdr3_aa: CASSQVDSNTEAFF

j_call: TRBJ1-3
v_call: TRBV3-1/TRBV3-2
clone_size: .
d_call: TRBD1
cdr3_nt: TGTGCCAGCAGCCAAGACCTCGGGACAGGTGGAAACACCATATATTTT
cdr3_aa: CASSQDLGTGGNTIYF

j_call: TRBJ2-3
v_call: TRBV10-1
clone_size: .
d_call: TRBD1
cdr3_nt: TGCGCCAGCTCTAGGGGGCTAACAGATACGCAGTATTTT
cdr3_aa: CASSRGLTDTQYF

j_call: TRBJ2-1
v_call: TRBV5-1
clone_size: .
d_call: TRBD2
cdr3_nt: TGCGCCAGCAGCCGAAGCGGGGGGGAGCAGTTCTTC
cdr3_aa: CASSRSGGEQFF

j_call: TRBJ2-5
v_call: TRBV1
clone_size: .
d_call: .
cdr3_nt: TGCACCAGCGTAGAAACAGCTAAAAACGAGACCCAGTACTTC
cdr3_aa: CTSVETAKNETQYF

j_call: TRBJ2-3
v_call: TRBV5-1
clone_size: .
d_call: TRBD2
cdr3_nt: TGCGCCAGCAGCCTGACTAGCGGGAGTCGTTATACGCAGTATTTT
cdr3_aa: CASSLTSGSRYTQYF

j_call: TRBJ1-1
v_call: TRBV7-9
clone_size: .
d_call: .
cdr3_nt: TGTGCCAGCAGCCCTGGGGCAAGGTCTGAAGCTTTCTTT
cdr3_aa: CASSPGARSEAFF

j_call: TRBJ2-5
v_call: TRBV5-1
clone_size: .
d_call: TRBD1
cdr3_nt: TGCGCCAGCAGCGTGGGACAGGGGCCACAAGAGACCCAGTACTTC
cdr3_aa: CASSVGQGPQETQYF

j_call: TRBJ1-3
v_call: TRBV11-2
clone_size: once
d_call: TRBD1
cdr3_nt: TGTGCCAGCAGCTTACCTGGGACAGGGAGAAACACCATATATTTT
cdr3_aa: CASSLPGTGRNTIYF

j_call: TRBJ1-6
v_call: TRBV24-1
clone_size: .
d_call: .
cdr3_nt: TGTGCCACCAGTAATCACAGGTTCCGCTTGGGCTCCTATAATTCACCCCTCCACTTT
cdr3_aa: CATSNHRFRLGSYNSPLHF

j_call: TRBJ1-5
v_call: TRBV13
clone_size: few
d_call: .
cdr3_nt: TGTGCCAGCAGCTTCATGGGCAGACAGCCCCAGCATTTT
cdr3_aa: CASSFMGRQPQHF

j_call: TRBJ2-3
v_call: TRBV7-9
clone_size: .
d_call: .
cdr3_nt: TGTGCCAGCAGCCCAGACAGACCTAGCACAGATACGCAGTATTTT
cdr3_aa: CASSPDRPSTDTQYF

j_call: TRBJ2-7
v_call: TRBV6-5
clone_size: once
d_call: .
cdr3_nt: TGTGCCAGCAGTTACATCGAGTGGTTCACCTACGAGCAGTACTTC
cdr3_aa: CASSYIEWFTYEQYF

j_call: TRBJ2-1
v_call: TRBV15
clone_size: .
d_call: .
cdr3_nt: TGTGCCACCAGCAGAGATGAAAAGAGGCAGACCTACAATGAGCAGTTCTTC
cdr3_aa: CATSRDEKRQTYNEQFF

j_call: TRBJ2-5
v_call: TRBV10-3
clone_size: .
d_call: TRBD2
cdr3_nt: TGTGCCATCAGTGCCGGGACTAGGGGGGGAGAGACCCAGTACTTC
cdr3_aa: CAISAGTRGGETQYF

j_call: TRBJ2-1
v_call: TRBV5-1
clone_size: few
d_call: .
cdr3_nt: TGCGCCAGCAGCTTAATCCCAGCGGACTACAATGAGCAGTTCTTC
cdr3_aa: CASSLIPADYNEQFF

j_call: TRBJ2-1
v_call: TRBV7-3
clone_size: once
d_call: TRBD2
cdr3_nt: TGTGCCAGCAGCTTAATGGGACTAGCCGATGAGCAGTTCTTC
cdr3_aa: CASSLMGLADEQFF

j_call: TRBJ2-3
v_call: TRBV11-3
clone_size: .
d_call: TRBD2
cdr3_nt: TGTGCCAGCAGCTTCTCCTTAACGGGGGGGGCAGATACGCAGTATTTT
cdr3_aa: CASSFSLTGGADTQYF

j_call: TRBJ1-1
v_call: TRBV6-2/TRBV6-3
clone_size: .
d_call: .
cdr3_nt: TGTGCCAGCAGTCCAGAGGCACGGAAATATGCACGGATGAACACTGAAGCTTTCTTT
cdr3_aa: CASSPEARKYARMNTEAFF

j_call: TRBJ2-7
v_call: TRBV30
clone_size: few
d_call: .
cdr3_nt: TGTGCCTGGAGTAGAGGTACCGAGCAGTACTTC
cdr3_aa: CAWSRGTEQYF

j_call: TRBJ1-1
v_call: TRBV20-1
clone_size: .
d_call: .
cdr3_nt: TGCAGTGCTAGTTGGCGACTCCGGCGGGACACTGAAGCTTTCTTT
cdr3_aa: CSASWRLRRDTEAFF

j_call: TRBJ1-2
v_call: TRBV30
clone_size: .
d_call: .
cdr3_nt: TGTGCCTGGAGTCGGGTTTCGGGGGGCTACACCTTC
cdr3_aa: CAWSRVSGGYTF

j_call: TRBJ1-4
v_call: TRBV18
clone_size: .
d_call: .
cdr3_nt: TGTGCCAGCTCACCACGTACGGGTGAAAAACTGTTTTTT
cdr3_aa: CASSPRTGEKLFF

j_call: TRBJ1-2
v_call: TRBV11-2
clone_size: .
d_call: .
cdr3_nt: TGTGCCAGCGCCCGGGCAGGGGCGTTCTATGGCTACACCTTC
cdr3_aa: CASARAGAFYGYTF

j_call: TRBJ1-4
v_call: TRBV11-3
clone_size: .
d_call: .
cdr3_nt: TGTGCCAGCAGTCGGGAGATCGGGGAAAAACTGTTTTTT
cdr3_aa: CASSREIGEKLFF

j_call: TRBJ1-4
v_call: TRBV3-1/TRBV3-2
clone_size: .
d_call: .
cdr3_nt: TGTGCCAGCAGCCAAGACAGGCTTAATGAAAAACTGTTTTTT
cdr3_aa: CASSQDRLNEKLFF

j_call: TRBJ1-1
v_call: TRBV6-5
clone_size: .
d_call: .
cdr3_nt: TGTGCCAGCACTTTCCGGGGGGCGTTCACTGAAGCTTTCTTT
cdr3_aa: CASTFRGAFTEAFF

j_call: TRBJ1-2
v_call: TRBV18
clone_size: few
d_call: .
cdr3_nt: TGTGCCAGCTCAGCCAAGGACAGTACCATTAACTATGGCTACACCTTC
cdr3_aa: CASSAKDSTINYGYTF